The 27 T cell receptor beta chains reported below all come from one sample, sequenced in a study of blood T cell repertoires in COVID-19. TCRdb's table, derived via immunoSEQ multiplex PCR, lists solely in-frame clones and lacks some. The sample comprises about 290,000 clones, around 86% of which are singletons, and 1.7% rests with the top ten. The source material was PBMCs or T cells enriched from blood (not recorded which). These receptors all come from a woman aged 40 to 50 who had recovered from COVID-19.

The gene calls are TRBV27 and TRBJ2-7; 7 nucleotides match TRBD1. This CDR3 region has 12 residues. Germline lookup yields CDR1 MNHEY and CDR2 SMNVEV (reference sequence). V gave up 7 bases and J gave up 3 bases; unmatched junction bases: 3. Here the CDR3 DNA reads TGTGCCAGCATCGCAGGGGGCTACGAGCAGTACTTC. This gives the protein CASIAGGYEQYF.

The gene calls are TRBV27 and TRBJ1-5; D not resolved. V shed 5 bases and J shed 6 bases, with 14 bases lying between them. The CDR3 has 14 amino acids. Looked up from germline, CDR1 is MNHEY and CDR2 is SMNVEV (reference sequence). In DNA, the CDR3 is TGTGCCAGCAGTCCCCAGTTCAATTCTCAGCCCCAGCATTTT. Encoded protein: CASSPQFNSQPQHF.

The chain links TRBV2 to TRBJ1-2; perhaps TRBD1 as D (6 bases). The V end lost 3 bases, the J end lost 7 bases, and 15 bases lay between the germline ends. Germline V CDR1 and CDR2: SNHLY, FYNNEI. This CDR3 has 14 amino acids. In DNA form, the CDR3 reads TGTGCCAGCAGTGATCGCACAGGGCAGTCTGGCTACACCTTC. It encodes CASSDRTGQSGYTF.

This rearrangement joins TRBV6-1 to TRBJ1-5, with D hard to call. V shed 1 base and J shed 1 base, with 8 bases lying between them. CDR3 length: 15 amino acids. The germline CDR1 and CDR2 sequences are MNHNS and SASEGT. In nucleotides, the CDR3 is TGTGCCAGCAGTGAAGAACAGTGGAGCAATCAGCCCCAGCATTTT. This encodes CASSEEQWSNQPQHF.

The rearrangement joins TRBV4-1 to TRBJ2-1; 13 bases map to TRBD2. CDR3 length: 18 residues. The V gene end was trimmed by 3 bases and the J gene end by 3 bases; junction bases not matched to a gene: 8. Germline V lookup: CDR1 MGHRA, CDR2 YSYEKL. The CDR3 bases are TGCGCCAGCAGCCACTCCGGGACTAGCGGGGTGGGCTACAATGAGCAGTTCTTC. The encoded protein is CASSHSGTSGVGYNEQFF.

The J gene is TRBJ2-1, the V gene TRBV11-2; 7 positions match TRBD2. Looked up from germline, CDR1 is SGHAT and CDR2 is FQNNGV. The CDR3 sequence is 15 residues long. J was trimmed by 4 bases and V by 1 base; bases with no gene match: 4. CDR3 residues: CASSLARGVYNEQFF. The CDR3 bases are TGTGCCAGCAGCTTAGCTCGGGGGGTTTACAATGAGCAGTTCTTC.

The J gene is TRBJ2-3, the V gene TRBV7-2; 10 bases line up with TRBD2. CDR1 and CDR2 (germline): SGHTA, FQGNSA. The J segment lost 8 bases and the V segment lost 3 bases, leaving 14 bases of the junction unmatched. The CDR3 length is 17 residues. The CDR3 protein is CASSLVASGSTDATQYF. For the CDR3, the DNA is TGTGCCAGCAGCTTGGTCGCTAGCGGGAGCACAGACGCTACGCAGTATTTT.

V gene TRBV27 combines with J gene TRBJ1-3; D call uncertain. Trimming stripped 4 bases from V and 1 base from J, with 8 bases between. This CDR3 region has 14 residues. CDR1 and CDR2 (germline): MNHEY, SMNVEV (reference sequence). The CDR3 reads CASSSTYSGNTIYF. CDR3 bases: TGTGCCAGCAGTTCCACCTATTCTGGAAACACCATATATTTT.

V is TRBV27 and J is TRBJ1-1; 7 bases line up with TRBD1. From germline, CDR1 is MNHEY and CDR2 SMNVEV (reference sequence). V shed 3 bases, J shed 0 bases, and the junction held 4 bases outside the gene matches. The CDR3 consists of 15 residues. CDR3 sequence: CASSFEGAVNTEAFF. The CDR3 DNA reads as TGTGCCAGCAGTTTTGAGGGGGCGGTGAACACTGAAGCTTTCTTT.

The chain uses TRBV6-2 or TRBV6-3 and TRBJ1-5, with TRBD1 identical over 7 bases. Per the germline V gene, CDR1 is MNHEY and CDR2 is SVGEGT. The CDR3 consists of 16 residues. V was pared by 0 bases and J by 1 base, with 3 bases of the junction left unmatched. The CDR3 nucleotides are TGTGCCAGCAGTTACTCGGGCAGGGGGAGCAATCAGCCCCAGCATTTT. It translates to CASSYSGRGSNQPQHF.

CDR3 in DNA: TGTGCCAGCAGTGCGCGACTAGCGCGTTATCCGAACACCGGGGAGCTGTTTTTT. This translates into CASSARLARYPNTGELFF. The chain recombines TRBV27 with TRBJ2-2, with 8 bases aligning to TRBD2. V lost 5 bases to trimming and J lost 0 bases; unmatched junction nucleotides: 11. CDR1 is MNHEY, CDR2 SMNVEV, per germline (reference sequence). CDR3 length: 18 amino acids.

The J gene is TRBJ1-1, the V gene TRBV6-5, with 10 bases matching TRBD1. This CDR3 spans 14 amino acids. The ends lost 10 bases at V and 11 bases at J; junction bases unmatched: 16. Germline-derived CDR1 and CDR2 are MNHEY and SVGAGI. CDR3 DNA: TGTGCCACCCGGATCCTGACAGGGGGCAGTGTCGCTTTCTTT. Encoded protein: CATRILTGGSVAFF.

The rearrangement uses TRBV5-1 and TRBJ1-1, with D possibly matching TRBD1 (5 bases). Germline values: CDR1 SGHRS, CDR2 YFSETQ. This CDR3 is 15 amino acids long. Trimming removed 4 bases at V and 1 base at J, with 14 bases between. CDR3 nucleotides: TGCGCCAGCAGCCCCTCCCCCACAGGGAACACTGAAGCTTTCTTT. It translates to CASSPSPTGNTEAFF.

The rearrangement links TRBV10-3 to TRBJ1-2; D gene unclear. The CDR3 length is 13 residues. CDR1 and CDR2 (germline): ENHRY, SYGVKD. Deletions cut 3 bases from V and 6 bases from J, with 11 bases between. CDR3 coding DNA: TGTGCCATCAGTGATGGGGAGGGCGATGGCTACACCTTC. Residues: CAISDGEGDGYTF.

The CDR3 here is CSVTRDTGTEAFF. CDR3 DNA sequence: TGCAGCGTTACCCGGGACACCGGCACTGAAGCTTTCTTT. This chain joins TRBV29-1 and TRBJ1-1; D is perhaps TRBD1 (6 bases). V lost 5 bases and J lost 4, with 14 bases in between. Per germline, CDR1 SQVTM and CDR2 ANQGSEA. This CDR3 spans 13 amino acids.

The V gene is TRBV5-6, the J gene TRBJ2-5; the match to TRBD1 covers 7 bases. The CDR3 is made up of 14 amino acids. In germline, CDR1 is SGHDT, CDR2 YYEEEE. J gave up 4 bases and V 1 base, and 4 bases lay outside the gene matches. CDR3 in DNA: TGTGCCAGCAGCTTGTCGTACAGGGGAGAGACCCAGTACTTC. Translation gives CASSLSYRGETQYF.

V usage is TRBV5-1 and J usage is TRBJ1-2; 9 bases map to TRBD1. The length of the CDR3 is 15 residues. Germline-derived CDR1 and CDR2 are SGHRS and YFSETQ. V gave up 2 bases and J gave up 5 bases; unmatched junction bases: 7. CDR3 residues: CASSFGGQGKYGYTF. The CDR3 DNA follows: TGCGCCAGCAGCTTCGGGGGACAGGGAAAATATGGCTACACCTTC.

V is TRBV7-2 and J is TRBJ2-2, with D unresolved. This CDR3 is built from 12 residues. Germline V gene lookup returns CDR1 SGHTA and CDR2 FQGNSA. V dropped 4 bases and J dropped 4 bases, with 4 bases sitting between them. In DNA, the CDR3 is TGTGCCAGCAGCTATAGCACCGGGGAGCTGTTTTTT. Translation gives CASSYSTGELFF.

This chain uses TRBV7-9 with TRBJ1-2; 7 positions match TRBD1. This CDR3 is built from 14 residues. After removal of 4 bases from V and 4 bases from J, the junction contained 6 bases not matched to a gene. Germline V CDR1 and CDR2: SEHNR, FQNEAQ (reference sequence). CDR3 nucleotide sequence: TGTGCCAGCAGCTCAACCGGGACAGTCTATGGCTACACCTTC. Protein: CASSSTGTVYGYTF. The full variable domain, with the rest looked up from reference TRBV7-9 and TRBJ1-2, is DTGVSQNPRHKITKRGQNVTFRCDPISEHNRLYWYRQTLGQGPEFLTYFQNEAQLEKSRLLSDRFSAERPKGSFSTLEIQRTEQGDSAMYLCASSSTGTVYGYTFGSGTRLTVV.

V gene TRBV29-1 combines with J gene TRBJ1-2; TRBD1 aligns across 8 bases. The CDR3 covers 13 residues. CDR1 is SQVTM and CDR2 is ANQGSEA in the germline V gene. The trim removed 4 bases at V and 4 bases at J, leaving 5 bases unmatched. The CDR3 sequence: CSVGRGPPYGYTF. As DNA, the CDR3 is TGCAGCGTTGGCAGGGGGCCCCCCTATGGCTACACCTTC.

This clone was counted at least ten times. V usage is TRBV4-1 and J usage is TRBJ1-6; TRBD1 aligns across 7 bases. The CDR3 covers 16 residues. Germline V gives CDR1 MGHRA, CDR2 YSYEKL. Trimming took 2 bases from V and 8 from J; bases not matched to a gene: 9. For the CDR3, the DNA is TGCGCCAGCAGCCAAACAACAGGGGTCGCTTATTCACCCCTCCACTTT. Translation: CASSQTTGVAYSPLHF.

This chain joins TRBV7-3 and TRBJ2-3; tentative D call: TRBD1 (6 bases). The V and J ends lost 2 bases and 5 bases respectively, with 17 bases between them. Germline loops: CDR1 SGHTA, CDR2 FQGTGA. The CDR3 totals 16 residues. CDR3 residues: CASSLFSGRGLDTQYF. In DNA, the CDR3 is TGTGCCAGCAGCTTATTCTCTGGCAGGGGCTTAGATACGCAGTATTTT.

The rearrangement joins TRBV5-1 to TRBJ2-7; possible D gene TRBD1, 6 bases. The CDR3 has 14 amino acids. V was pared by 2 bases and J by 0 bases, with 9 bases between. Germline V CDR1 and CDR2: SGHRS, YFSETQ. CDR3 bases: TGCGCCAGCAGCTTTACAGGGCACTCCTACGAGCAGTACTTC. Translating it yields CASSFTGHSYEQYF.

The chain is built from TRBV9 and TRBJ1-5; 8 bases are shared with TRBD1. Trimming at V came to 4 bases and at J to 4 bases, leaving 1 base not matched to a gene. Germline V gives CDR1 SGDLS, CDR2 YYNGEE. CDR3 length: 13 amino acids. CDR3: CASSTGGNQPQHF. In nucleotides, the CDR3 is TGTGCCAGCAGCACAGGGGGGAATCAGCCCCAGCATTTT.

The rearrangement uses TRBV7-9 and TRBJ2-2; 9 nucleotides align to TRBD1. V shed 5 bases and J 3 bases; nucleotides not matched to a gene: 4. Germline V CDR1 and CDR2: SEHNR, FQNEAQ (reference sequence). The CDR3 runs 15 residues. The CDR3 DNA follows: TGTGCCAGCAGCATGAGGACAGGGGACACCGGGGAGCTGTTTTTT. It codes for CASSMRTGDTGELFF. Full variable domain (rest looked up from reference TRBV7-9 and TRBJ2-2): DTGVSQNPRHKITKRGQNVTFRCDPISEHNRLYWYRQTLGQGPEFLTYFQNEAQLEKSRLLSDRFSAERPKGSFSTLEIQRTEQGDSAMYLCASSMRTGDTGELFFGEGSRLTVL.

This clone occurred once. The chain couples TRBV2 to TRBJ2-1, with D tentatively TRBD2 (7 bases). This CDR3 contains 16 residues. Looked up from germline, CDR1 is SNHLY and CDR2 is FYNNEI. Trimming cost V 9 bases and J 7 bases, with 25 bases left between them. The CDR3 loop reads CARLSRGGSVGNEQFF. CDR3 bases: TGTGCCAGACTGAGCAGGGGCGGGAGTGTAGGAAATGAGCAGTTCTTC.

The rearrangement links TRBV5-8 to TRBJ2-7, with D maybe TRBD1 (6 bases). The germline CDR1 and CDR2 sequences are SGHTS and YDEGEE. CDR3 length: 13 residues. V lost 4 bases and J 6 bases, leaving 14 bases between the germline ends. Here the CDR3 reads CASSPWGRAEQYF. The CDR3 bases are TGTGCCAGCAGCCCGTGGGGGCGCGCCGAGCAGTACTTC.